These T cell receptor beta chains were read from a single sample in a study of T cell changes during pregnancy in multiple sclerosis. Repertoires were generated with immunoSEQ multiplex PCR, while TCRdb's copy carries only in-frame clones and drops some. The table lists tens of thousands of clones, roughly 90% of them singletons. Sequences were derived from CD4+ T cells from peripheral blood mononuclear cells, sampled after pregnancy. These receptors were taken from a female donor with multiple sclerosis, enrolled in a pregnancy study. CDR3s include the opening cysteine and the closing phenylalanine or tryptophan. The D gene is left open where the match is weak. Size is stated for part of the rows, as once, few or many counts, or as a class when the clone is expanded.

abundance: -
v_gene: TRBV10-2
d_gene: TRBD1
j_gene: TRBJ1-1
CDR3aa: CASSSRTGYTEAFF
CDR3nt: TGCGCCAGCAGTTCTCGGACAGGGTACACTGAAGCTTTCTTT

abundance: -
v_gene: TRBV13
d_gene: -
j_gene: TRBJ2-2
CDR3aa: CASSRAGTGELFF
CDR3nt: TGTGCCAGCAGCCGCGCGGGGACCGGGGAGCTGTTTTTT

abundance: -
v_gene: TRBV6-4
d_gene: -
j_gene: TRBJ1-6
CDR3aa: CASSAGFNSPLHF
CDR3nt: TGTGCCAGCAGTGCAGGATTTAACTCACCCCTCCACTTT

abundance: -
v_gene: TRBV11-2
d_gene: -
j_gene: TRBJ2-1
CDR3aa: CASSPISGYNEQFF
CDR3nt: TGTGCCAGCAGCCCCATTAGCGGTTACAATGAGCAGTTCTTC

abundance: -
v_gene: TRBV5-1
d_gene: TRBD1
j_gene: TRBJ1-5
CDR3aa: CASSLGFGTGNQPQHF
CDR3nt: TGCGCCAGCAGCTTGGGATTTGGGACAGGGAATCAGCCCCAGCATTTT

abundance: once
v_gene: TRBV5-4
d_gene: -
j_gene: TRBJ2-7
CDR3aa: CASSLAPGTEQYF
CDR3nt: TGTGCCAGCAGCTTGGCCCCAGGAACCGAGCAGTACTTC

abundance: once
v_gene: TRBV18
d_gene: -
j_gene: TRBJ1-1
CDR3aa: CASSPQTGWANTEAFF
CDR3nt: TGTGCCAGCTCACCTCAAACAGGGTGGGCGAATACTGAAGCTTTCTTT

abundance: -
v_gene: TRBV5-6
d_gene: -
j_gene: TRBJ2-7
CDR3aa: CASSGQSYEQYF
CDR3nt: TGTGCCAGCAGCGGCCAGTCCTACGAGCAGTACTTC

abundance: -
v_gene: TRBV4-3
d_gene: -
j_gene: TRBJ2-1
CDR3aa: CASSQETQGYNEQFF
CDR3nt: TGCGCCAGCAGCCAAGAAACACAGGGTTACAATGAGCAGTTCTTC

abundance: -
v_gene: TRBV18
d_gene: -
j_gene: TRBJ2-7
CDR3aa: CASSPVRGKLSEQYF
CDR3nt: TGTGCCAGCTCACCTGTAAGGGGCAAATTATCCGAGCAGTACTTC

abundance: -
v_gene: TRBV7-2
d_gene: TRBD1
j_gene: TRBJ1-1
CDR3aa: CASTLTGGLTEAFF
CDR3nt: TGTGCCAGCACCTTGACAGGGGGTCTTACTGAAGCTTTCTTT

abundance: -
v_gene: TRBV11-2
d_gene: -
j_gene: TRBJ2-7
CDR3aa: CASSLDYRVEQYF
CDR3nt: TGTGCCAGCAGCTTAGATTACCGGGTTGAGCAGTACTTC

abundance: -
v_gene: TRBV27
d_gene: -
j_gene: TRBJ1-1
CDR3aa: CAIGGGRAYTEAFF
CDR3nt: TGTGCCATCGGGGGGGGGAGGGCTTACACTGAAGCTTTCTTT

abundance: -
v_gene: TRBV7-3
d_gene: -
j_gene: TRBJ2-3
CDR3aa: CASSLEGTSTDTQYF
CDR3nt: TGTGCCAGCAGCTTAGAAGGGACTAGCACAGATACGCAGTATTTT